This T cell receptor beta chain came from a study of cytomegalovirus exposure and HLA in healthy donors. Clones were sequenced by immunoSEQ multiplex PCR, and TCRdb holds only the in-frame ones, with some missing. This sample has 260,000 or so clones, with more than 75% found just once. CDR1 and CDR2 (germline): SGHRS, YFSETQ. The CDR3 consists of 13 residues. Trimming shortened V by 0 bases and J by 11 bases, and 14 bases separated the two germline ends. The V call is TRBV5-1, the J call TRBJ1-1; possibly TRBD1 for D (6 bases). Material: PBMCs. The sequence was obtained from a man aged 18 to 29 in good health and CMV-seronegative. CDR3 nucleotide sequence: TGCGCCAGCAGCTTGGGAGGTAGGGGGACCGCTTTCTTT. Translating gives CASSLGGRGTAFF.